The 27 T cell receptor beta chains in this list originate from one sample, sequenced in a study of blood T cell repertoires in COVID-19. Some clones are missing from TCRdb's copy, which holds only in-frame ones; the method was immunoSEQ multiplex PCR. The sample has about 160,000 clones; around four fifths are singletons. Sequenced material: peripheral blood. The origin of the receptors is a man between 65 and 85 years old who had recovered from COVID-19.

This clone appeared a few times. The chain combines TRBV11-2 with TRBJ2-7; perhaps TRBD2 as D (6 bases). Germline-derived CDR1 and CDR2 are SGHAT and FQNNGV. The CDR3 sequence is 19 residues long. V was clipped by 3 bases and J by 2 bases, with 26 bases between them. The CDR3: CASSLTARNPSGSTYEQYF. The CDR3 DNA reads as TGTGCCAGCAGCTTGACAGCGCGTAACCCCAGCGGGTCTACCTACGAGCAGTACTTC.

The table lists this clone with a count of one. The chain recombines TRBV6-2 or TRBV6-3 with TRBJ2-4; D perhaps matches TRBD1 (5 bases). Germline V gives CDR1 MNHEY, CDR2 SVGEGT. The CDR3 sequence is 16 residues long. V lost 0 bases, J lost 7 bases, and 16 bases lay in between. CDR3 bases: TGTGCCAGCAGTTACTCGATGGGCAGGGTCGTGAACATTCAGTACTTC. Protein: CASSYSMGRVVNIQYF.

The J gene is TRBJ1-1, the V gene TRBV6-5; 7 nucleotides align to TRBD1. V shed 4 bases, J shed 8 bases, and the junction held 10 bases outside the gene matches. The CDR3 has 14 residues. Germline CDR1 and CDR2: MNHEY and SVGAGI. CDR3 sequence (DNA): TGTGCCAGCAGTTCCACGGGACAGTGGGGAGAAGCTTTCTTT. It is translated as CASSSTGQWGEAFF.

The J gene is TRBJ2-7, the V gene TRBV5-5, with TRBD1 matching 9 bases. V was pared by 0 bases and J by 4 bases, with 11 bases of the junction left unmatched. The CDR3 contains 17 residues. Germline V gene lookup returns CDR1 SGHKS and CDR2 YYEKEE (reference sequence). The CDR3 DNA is TGTGCCAGCAGCTTGGGGAGCCCGGGACAGGGTCAATACGAGCAGTACTTC. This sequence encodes CASSLGSPGQGQYEQYF.

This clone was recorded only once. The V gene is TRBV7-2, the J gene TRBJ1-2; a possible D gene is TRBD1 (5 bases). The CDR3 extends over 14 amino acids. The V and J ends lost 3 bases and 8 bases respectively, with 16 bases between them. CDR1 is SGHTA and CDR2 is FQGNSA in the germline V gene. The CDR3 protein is CASSLLGVDGGYTF. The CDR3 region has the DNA TGTGCCAGCAGCTTGTTAGGGGTCGACGGCGGCTACACCTTC.

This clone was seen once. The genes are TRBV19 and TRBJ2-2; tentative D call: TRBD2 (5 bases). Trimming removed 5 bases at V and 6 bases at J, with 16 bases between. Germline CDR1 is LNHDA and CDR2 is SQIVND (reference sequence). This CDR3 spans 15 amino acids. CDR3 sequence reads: CASSPWTSFPGELFF. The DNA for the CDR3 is TGTGCCAGTAGTCCCTGGACTTCGTTCCCCGGGGAGCTGTTTTTT.

CDR3: CASSSTGGRIEQYF. CDR3 in DNA: TGTGCCAGCAGTTCGACAGGGGGACGAATCGAGCAGTACTTC. This chain uses TRBV28 with TRBJ2-7; 9 bases fit TRBD1. CDR1 and CDR2 (germline): MDHEN, SYDVKM. The CDR3 extends over 14 amino acids. V was pared by 4 bases and J by 6 bases, with 7 bases of the junction left unmatched.

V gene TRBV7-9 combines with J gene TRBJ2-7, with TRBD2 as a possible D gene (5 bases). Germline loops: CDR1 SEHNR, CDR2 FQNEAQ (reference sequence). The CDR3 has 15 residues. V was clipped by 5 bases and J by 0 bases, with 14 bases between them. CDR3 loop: CASSKDSGSSYEQYF. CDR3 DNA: TGTGCCAGCAGCAAGGACTCCGGAAGCTCCTACGAGCAGTACTTC. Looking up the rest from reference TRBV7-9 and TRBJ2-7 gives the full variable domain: DTGVSQNPRHKITKRGQNVTFRCDPISEHNRLYWYRQTLGQGPEFLTYFQNEAQLEKSRLLSDRFSAERPKGSFSTLEIQRTEQGDSAMYLCASSKDSGSSYEQYFGPGTRLTVT.

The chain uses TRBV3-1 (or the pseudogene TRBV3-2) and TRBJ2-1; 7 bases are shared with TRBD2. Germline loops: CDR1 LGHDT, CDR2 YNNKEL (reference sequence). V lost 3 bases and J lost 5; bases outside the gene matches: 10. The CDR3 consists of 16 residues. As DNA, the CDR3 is TGTGCCAGCAGCCACCAGGGTAGCGGGCGGAACAATGAGCAGTTCTTC. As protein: CASSHQGSGRNNEQFF.

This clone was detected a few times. In DNA, the CDR3 is TGTGCCAGCAGCCCCGGTCAGGCGGGCTATGGCTACACCTTC. Amino acids: CASSPGQAGYGYTF. The chain carries TRBV7-9 and TRBJ1-2; unclear D gene. Germline CDR1 and CDR2: SEHNR and FQNEAQ (reference sequence). This CDR3 is 14 amino acids long. Trimming stripped 5 bases from V and 4 bases from J, with 14 bases between.

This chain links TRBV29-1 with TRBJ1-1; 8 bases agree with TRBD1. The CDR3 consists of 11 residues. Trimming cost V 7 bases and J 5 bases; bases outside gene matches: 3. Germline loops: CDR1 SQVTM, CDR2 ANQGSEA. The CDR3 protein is CSDTGGTEAFF. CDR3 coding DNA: TGCAGCGATACAGGGGGAACTGAAGCTTTCTTT.

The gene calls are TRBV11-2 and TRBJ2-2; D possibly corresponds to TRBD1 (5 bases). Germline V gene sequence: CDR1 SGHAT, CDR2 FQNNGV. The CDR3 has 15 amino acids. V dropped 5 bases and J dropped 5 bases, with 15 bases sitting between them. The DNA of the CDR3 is TGTGCCAGCAGCCTAGGGGTGGAAGCGACCGGGGAGCTGTTTTTT. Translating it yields CASSLGVEATGELFF.

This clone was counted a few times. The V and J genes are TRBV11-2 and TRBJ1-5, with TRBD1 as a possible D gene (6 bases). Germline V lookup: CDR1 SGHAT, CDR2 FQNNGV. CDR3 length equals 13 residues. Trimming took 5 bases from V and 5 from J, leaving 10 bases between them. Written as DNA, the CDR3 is TGTGCCAGCAGCGGGACATATGATCAGCCCCAGCATTTT. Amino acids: CASSGTYDQPQHF.

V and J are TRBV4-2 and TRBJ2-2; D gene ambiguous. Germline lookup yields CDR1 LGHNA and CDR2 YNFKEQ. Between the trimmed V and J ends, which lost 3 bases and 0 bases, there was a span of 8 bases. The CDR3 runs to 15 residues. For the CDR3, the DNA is TGTGCCAGCAGCCAGGGCGCCGCGAACACCGGGGAGCTGTTTTTT. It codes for CASSQGAANTGELFF.

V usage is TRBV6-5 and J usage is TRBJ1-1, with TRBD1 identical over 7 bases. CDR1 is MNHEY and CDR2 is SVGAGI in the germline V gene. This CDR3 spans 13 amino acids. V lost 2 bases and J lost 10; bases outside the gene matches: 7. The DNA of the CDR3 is TGTGCCAGCAGTTACCAGACAGGGAGTGCAGCTTTCTTT. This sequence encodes CASSYQTGSAAFF.

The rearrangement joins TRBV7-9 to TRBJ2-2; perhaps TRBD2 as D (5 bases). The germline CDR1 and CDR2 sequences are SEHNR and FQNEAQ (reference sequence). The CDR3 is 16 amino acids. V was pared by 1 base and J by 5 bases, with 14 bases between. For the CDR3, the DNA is TGTGCCAGCAGCTTAGGTACAGTCGGGGTGACCGGGGAGCTGTTTTTT. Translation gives CASSLGTVGVTGELFF.

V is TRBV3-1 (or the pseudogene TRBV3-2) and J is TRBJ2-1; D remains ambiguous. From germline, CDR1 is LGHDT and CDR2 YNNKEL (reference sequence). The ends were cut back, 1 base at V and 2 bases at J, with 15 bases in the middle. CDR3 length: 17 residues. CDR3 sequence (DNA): TGTGCCAGCAGCCAAGGGCTGGCAGTCCAGACCTACAATGAGCAGTTCTTC. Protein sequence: CASSQGLAVQTYNEQFF.

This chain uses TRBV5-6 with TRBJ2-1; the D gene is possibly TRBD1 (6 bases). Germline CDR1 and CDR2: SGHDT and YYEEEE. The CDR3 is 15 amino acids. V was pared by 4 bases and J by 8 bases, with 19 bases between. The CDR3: CASSPRKGEMYEQFF. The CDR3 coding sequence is TGTGCCAGCAGCCCCCGGAAGGGGGAGATGTATGAGCAGTTCTTC.

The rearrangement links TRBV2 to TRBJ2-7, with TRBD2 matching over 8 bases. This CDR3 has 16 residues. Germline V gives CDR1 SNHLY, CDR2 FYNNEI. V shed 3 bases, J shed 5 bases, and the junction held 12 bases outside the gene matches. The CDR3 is CASSDLTAGDGNEQYF. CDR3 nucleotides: TGTGCCAGCAGTGACCTTACAGCGGGAGATGGAAACGAGCAGTACTTC.

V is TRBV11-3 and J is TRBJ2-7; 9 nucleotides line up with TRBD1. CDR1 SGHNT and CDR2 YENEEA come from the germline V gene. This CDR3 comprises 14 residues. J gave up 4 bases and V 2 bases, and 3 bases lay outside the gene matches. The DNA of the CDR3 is TGTGCCAGCAGCTTACACGGACAGGGGTACGAGCAGTACTTC. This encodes CASSLHGQGYEQYF.

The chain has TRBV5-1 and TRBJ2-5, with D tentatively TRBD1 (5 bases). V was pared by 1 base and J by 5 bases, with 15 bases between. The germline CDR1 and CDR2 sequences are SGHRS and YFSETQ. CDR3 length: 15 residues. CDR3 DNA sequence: TGCGCCAGCAGCTTGAATTGGCTAGGGGCCGAGACCCAGTACTTC. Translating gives CASSLNWLGAETQYF.

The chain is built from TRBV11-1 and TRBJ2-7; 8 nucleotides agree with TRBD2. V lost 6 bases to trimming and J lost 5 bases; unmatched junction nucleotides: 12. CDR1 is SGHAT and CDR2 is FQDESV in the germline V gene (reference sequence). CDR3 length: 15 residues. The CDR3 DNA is TGTGCCAGCAGGTGGTCAGCGGGAGTAGCAGACGAGCAGTACTTC. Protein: CASRWSAGVADEQYF.

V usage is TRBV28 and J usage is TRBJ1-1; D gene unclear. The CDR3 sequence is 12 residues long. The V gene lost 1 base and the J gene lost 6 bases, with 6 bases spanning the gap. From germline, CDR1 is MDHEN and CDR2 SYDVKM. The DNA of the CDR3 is TGTGCCAGCAGTTTATCGGGGTCTGAAGCTTTCTTT. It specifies CASSLSGSEAFF.

The CDR3 spells CASALGGFNYGYTF. The CDR3 coding sequence is TGTGCCAGCGCCTTGGGCGGGTTTAACTATGGCTACACCTTC. The V and J genes are TRBV27 and TRBJ1-2; D not resolved. V was clipped by 8 bases and J by 1 base, with 14 bases between them. Germline V CDR1 and CDR2: MNHEY, SMNVEV (reference sequence). The CDR3 sequence is 14 residues long.

CDR3 DNA: TGTGCCAGCAGTTATGACTACCGGCCACACCCCGGGGAGCTGTTTTTT. It codes for CASSYDYRPHPGELFF. The rearrangement joins TRBV6-5 to TRBJ2-2, with a possible D match to TRBD2 (5 bases). The CDR3 extends over 16 amino acids. V lost 3 bases to trimming and J lost 6 bases, with 17 bases between them. The germline gives CDR1 MNHEY, CDR2 SVGAGI.

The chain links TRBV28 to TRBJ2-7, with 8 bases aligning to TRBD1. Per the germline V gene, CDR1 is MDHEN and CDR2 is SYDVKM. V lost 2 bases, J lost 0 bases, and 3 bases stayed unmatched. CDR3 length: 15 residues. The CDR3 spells CASSLRGQASYEQYF. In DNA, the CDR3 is TGTGCCAGCAGTTTAAGGGGACAGGCCTCCTACGAGCAGTACTTC.

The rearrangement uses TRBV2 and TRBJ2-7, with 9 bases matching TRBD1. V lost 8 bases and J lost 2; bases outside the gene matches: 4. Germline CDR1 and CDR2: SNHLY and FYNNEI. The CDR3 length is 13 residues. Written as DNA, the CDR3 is TGTGCCAGCCACCGGGACAGGGCCTACGAGCAGTACTTC. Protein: CASHRDRAYEQYF.